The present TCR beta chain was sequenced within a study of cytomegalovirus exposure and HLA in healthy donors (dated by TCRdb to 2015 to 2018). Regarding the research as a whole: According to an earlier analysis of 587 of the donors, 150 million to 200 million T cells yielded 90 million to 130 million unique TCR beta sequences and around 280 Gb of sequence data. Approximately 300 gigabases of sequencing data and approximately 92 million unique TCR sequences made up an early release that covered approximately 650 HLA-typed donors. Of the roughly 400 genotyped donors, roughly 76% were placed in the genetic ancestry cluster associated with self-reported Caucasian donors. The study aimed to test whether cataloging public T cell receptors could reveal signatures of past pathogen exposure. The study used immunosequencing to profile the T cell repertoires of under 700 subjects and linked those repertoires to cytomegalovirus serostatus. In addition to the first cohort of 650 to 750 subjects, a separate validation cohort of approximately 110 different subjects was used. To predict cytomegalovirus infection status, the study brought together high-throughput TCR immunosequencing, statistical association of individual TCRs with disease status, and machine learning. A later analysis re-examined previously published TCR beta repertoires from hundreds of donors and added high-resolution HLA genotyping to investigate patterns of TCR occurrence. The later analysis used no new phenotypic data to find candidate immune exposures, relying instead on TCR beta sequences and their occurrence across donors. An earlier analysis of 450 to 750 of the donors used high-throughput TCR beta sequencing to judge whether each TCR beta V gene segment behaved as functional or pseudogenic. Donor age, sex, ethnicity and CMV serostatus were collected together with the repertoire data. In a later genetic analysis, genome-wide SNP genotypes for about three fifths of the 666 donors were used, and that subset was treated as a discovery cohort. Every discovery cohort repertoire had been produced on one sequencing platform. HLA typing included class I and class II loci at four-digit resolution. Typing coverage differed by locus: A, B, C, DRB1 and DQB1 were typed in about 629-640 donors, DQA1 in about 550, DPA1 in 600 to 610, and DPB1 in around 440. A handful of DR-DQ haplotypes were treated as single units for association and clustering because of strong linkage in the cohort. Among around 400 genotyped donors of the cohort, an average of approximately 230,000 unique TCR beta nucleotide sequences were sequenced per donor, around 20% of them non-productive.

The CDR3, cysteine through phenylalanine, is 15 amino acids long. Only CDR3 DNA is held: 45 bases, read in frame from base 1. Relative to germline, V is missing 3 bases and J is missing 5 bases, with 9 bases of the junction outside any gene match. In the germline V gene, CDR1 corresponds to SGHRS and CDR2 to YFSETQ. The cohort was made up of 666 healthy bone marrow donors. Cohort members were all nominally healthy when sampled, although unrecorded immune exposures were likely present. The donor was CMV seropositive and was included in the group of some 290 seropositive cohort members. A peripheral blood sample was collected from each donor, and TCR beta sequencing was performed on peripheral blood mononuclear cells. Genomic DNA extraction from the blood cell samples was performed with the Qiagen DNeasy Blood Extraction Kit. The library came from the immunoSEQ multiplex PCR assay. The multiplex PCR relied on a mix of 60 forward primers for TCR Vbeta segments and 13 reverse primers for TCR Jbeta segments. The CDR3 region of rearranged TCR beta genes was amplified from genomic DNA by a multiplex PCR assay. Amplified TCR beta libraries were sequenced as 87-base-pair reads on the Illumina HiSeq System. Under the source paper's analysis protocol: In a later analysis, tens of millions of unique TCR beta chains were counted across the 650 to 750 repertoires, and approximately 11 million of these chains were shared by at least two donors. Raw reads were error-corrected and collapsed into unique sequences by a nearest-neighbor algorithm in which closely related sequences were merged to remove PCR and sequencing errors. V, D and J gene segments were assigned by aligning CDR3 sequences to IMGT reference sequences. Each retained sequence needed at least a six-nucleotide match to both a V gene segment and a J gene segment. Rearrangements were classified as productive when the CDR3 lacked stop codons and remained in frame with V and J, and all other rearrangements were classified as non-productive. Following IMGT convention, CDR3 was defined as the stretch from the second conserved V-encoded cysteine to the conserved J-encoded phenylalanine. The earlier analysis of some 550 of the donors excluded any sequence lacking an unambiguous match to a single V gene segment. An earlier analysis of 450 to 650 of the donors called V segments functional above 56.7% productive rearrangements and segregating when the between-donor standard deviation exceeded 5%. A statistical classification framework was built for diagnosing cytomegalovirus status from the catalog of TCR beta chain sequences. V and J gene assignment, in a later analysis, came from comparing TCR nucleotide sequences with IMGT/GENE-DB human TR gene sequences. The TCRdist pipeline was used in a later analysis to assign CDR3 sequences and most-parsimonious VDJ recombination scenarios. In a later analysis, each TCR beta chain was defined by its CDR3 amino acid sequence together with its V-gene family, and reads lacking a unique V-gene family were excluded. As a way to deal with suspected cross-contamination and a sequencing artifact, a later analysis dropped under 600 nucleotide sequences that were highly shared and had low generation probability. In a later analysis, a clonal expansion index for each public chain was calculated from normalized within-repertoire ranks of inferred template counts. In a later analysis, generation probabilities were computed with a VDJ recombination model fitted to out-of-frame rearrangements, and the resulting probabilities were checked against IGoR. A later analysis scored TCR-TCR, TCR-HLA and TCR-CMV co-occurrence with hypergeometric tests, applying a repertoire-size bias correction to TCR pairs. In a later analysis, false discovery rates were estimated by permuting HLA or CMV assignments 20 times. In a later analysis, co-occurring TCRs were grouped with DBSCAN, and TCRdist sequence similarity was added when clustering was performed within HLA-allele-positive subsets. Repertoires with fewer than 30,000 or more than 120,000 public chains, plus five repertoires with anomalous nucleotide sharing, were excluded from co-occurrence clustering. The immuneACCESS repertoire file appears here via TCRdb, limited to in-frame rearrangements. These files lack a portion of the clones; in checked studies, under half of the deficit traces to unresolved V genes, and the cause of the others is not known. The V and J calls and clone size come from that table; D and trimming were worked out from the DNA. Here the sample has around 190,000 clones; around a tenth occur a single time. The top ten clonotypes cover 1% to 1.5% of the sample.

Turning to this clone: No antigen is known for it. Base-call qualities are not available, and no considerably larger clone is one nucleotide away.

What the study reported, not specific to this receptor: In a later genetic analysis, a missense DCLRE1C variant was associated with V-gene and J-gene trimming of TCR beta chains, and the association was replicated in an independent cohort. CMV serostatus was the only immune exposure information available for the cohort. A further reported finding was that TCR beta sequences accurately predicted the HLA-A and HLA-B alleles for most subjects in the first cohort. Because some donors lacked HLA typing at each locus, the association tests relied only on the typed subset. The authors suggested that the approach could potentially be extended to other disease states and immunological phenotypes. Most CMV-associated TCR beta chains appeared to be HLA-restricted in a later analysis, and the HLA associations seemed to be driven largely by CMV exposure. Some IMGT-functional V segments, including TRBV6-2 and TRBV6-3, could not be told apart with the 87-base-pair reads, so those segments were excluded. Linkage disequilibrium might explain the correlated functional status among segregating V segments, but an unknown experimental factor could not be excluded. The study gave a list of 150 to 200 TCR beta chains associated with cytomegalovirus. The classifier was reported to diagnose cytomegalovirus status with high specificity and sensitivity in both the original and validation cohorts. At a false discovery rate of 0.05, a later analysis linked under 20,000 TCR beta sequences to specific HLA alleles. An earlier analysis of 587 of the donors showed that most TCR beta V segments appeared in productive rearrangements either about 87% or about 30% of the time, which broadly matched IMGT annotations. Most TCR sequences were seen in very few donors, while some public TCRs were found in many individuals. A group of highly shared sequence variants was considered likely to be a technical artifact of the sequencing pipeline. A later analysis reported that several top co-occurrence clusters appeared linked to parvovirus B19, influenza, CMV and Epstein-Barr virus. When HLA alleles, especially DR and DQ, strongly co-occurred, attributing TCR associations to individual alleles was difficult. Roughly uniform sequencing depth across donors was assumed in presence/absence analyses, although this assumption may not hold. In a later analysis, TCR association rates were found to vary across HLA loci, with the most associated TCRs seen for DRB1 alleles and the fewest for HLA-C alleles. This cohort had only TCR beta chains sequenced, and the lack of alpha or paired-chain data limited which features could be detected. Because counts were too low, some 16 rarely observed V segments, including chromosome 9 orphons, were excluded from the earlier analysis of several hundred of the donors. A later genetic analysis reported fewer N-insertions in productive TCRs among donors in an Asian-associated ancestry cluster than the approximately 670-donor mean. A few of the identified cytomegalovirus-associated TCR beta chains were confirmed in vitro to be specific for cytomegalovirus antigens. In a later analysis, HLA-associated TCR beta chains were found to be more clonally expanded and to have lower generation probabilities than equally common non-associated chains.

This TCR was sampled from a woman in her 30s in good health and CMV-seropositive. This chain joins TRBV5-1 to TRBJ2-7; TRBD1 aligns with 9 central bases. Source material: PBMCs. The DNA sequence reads TGCGCCAGCAGCTCTCCGGGACAGGGTAACCACGAGCAGTACTTC. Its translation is CASSSPGQGNHEQYF.